These 17 T cell receptor beta chains share one sample of origin, sequenced in a study of early T cells in non-severe SARS-CoV-2 infection. Each CDR3 protein gets one entry after TCRdb re-called the 5' RACE reads with MiXCR. This sample has around 58,000 distinct CDR3 sequences; over 4% occur once, and the top ten carry around 5.2%. Sequenced material: whole blood. These receptors were collected from an adult who was a healthcare worker with PCR-confirmed SARS-CoV-2 infection or an uninfected control (not recorded which).

This clonotype was counted only a few times. The rearrangement joins TRBV29-1 to TRBJ1-5; 8 bases map to TRBD1. CDR1 is SQVTM and CDR2 is ANQGSEA in the germline V gene. The V segment lost 1 base and the J segment 2 bases; nucleotides outside the gene matches: 4. This CDR3 spans 15 amino acids. The CDR3 protein is CSVEVQGDGNQPQHF. CDR3 nucleotides: TGCAGCGTTGAAGTACAGGGGGACGGCAATCAGCCCCAGCATTTT.

In this sample, this clonotype turned up many times. The chain recombines TRBV10-3 with TRBJ2-7; D might be TRBD2 (6 bases). Deletions cut 11 bases from V and 0 bases from J, with 14 bases between. The length of the CDR3 is 13 residues. The germline CDR1 and CDR2 sequences are ENHRY and SYGVKD. CDR3 sequence reads: CASSPGSSYEQYF. The CDR3 bases are TGTGCCTCTTCCCCCGGGAGCTCCTACGAGCAGTACTTC.

V is TRBV12-2 and J is TRBJ2-7; whether TRBD1, the table's D call, matches the DNA was not checked. TRBV12-2 is an annotated pseudogene. This CDR3 region has 17 residues. The CDR3 protein is CASRLRGDGVLTYEQYF. CDR3 sequence (DNA): TGTGCAAGTCGCTTACGGGGGGACGGCGTACTCACCTACGAGCAGTACTTC.

The chain links TRBV29-1 to TRBJ1-2, with D possibly TRBD1 on 6 matching bases. Germline CDR1 reads SQVTM; CDR2 reads ANQGSEA. CDR3 length: 13 residues. The V end lost 3 bases, the J end lost 4 bases, and 12 bases lay between the germline ends. For the CDR3, the DNA is TGCAGCGTTGACCCCACAGGGTCCTATGGCTACACCTTC. Its protein is CSVDPTGSYGYTF.

This clonotype occurred a few times. The rearrangement joins TRBV20-1 to TRBJ2-5; D is uncertain. The CDR3 runs to 13 residues. Trimming left V 4 bases short and J 5 bases short, with 14 bases between. The germline V gene has CDR1 DFQATT and CDR2 SNEGSKA (reference sequence). CDR3 in DNA: TGCAGTGCTAACGGAGACTCGACGGAGACCCAGTACTTC. Its protein product is CSANGDSTETQYF.

This clonotype was recorded many times. The V and J genes are TRBV2 and TRBJ2-7, with D perhaps TRBD1 (5 bases). This CDR3 is built from 14 residues. The V and J ends lost 7 bases and 4 bases respectively, with 17 bases between them. CDR1 SNHLY and CDR2 FYNNEI come from the germline V gene. This CDR3 is CASTPGRAGYEQYF. The CDR3 DNA sequence: TGTGCCAGCACCCCGGGCAGGGCTGGGTACGAGCAGTACTTC.

At least ten counts were recorded for this clonotype. V is TRBV4-1 and J is TRBJ1-1; perhaps TRBD1 as D (6 bases). This CDR3 is built from 15 residues. V lost 1 base to trimming and J lost 0 bases, with 9 bases between them. CDR1 and CDR2 (germline): MGHRA, YSYEKL. This CDR3 is CASSQAAGVNTEAFF. In nucleotides, the CDR3 is TGCGCCAGCAGCCAAGCGGCAGGGGTGAACACTGAAGCTTTCTTT.

The chain is built from TRBV27 and TRBJ2-7, with no clear D. The germline V gene encodes CDR1 MNHEY and CDR2 SMNVEV (reference sequence). Trimming removed 5 bases at V and 3 bases at J, with 11 bases between. CDR3 length: 13 residues. DNA for the CDR3: TGTGCCAGCAGTCGACGGATCGACTACGAGCAGTACTTC. This translates into CASSRRIDYEQYF.

This clonotype was counted between two and nine times. The chain recombines TRBV21-1 with TRBJ1-5. TRBV21-1 is labeled a pseudogene. This CDR3 region has 16 residues. DNA for the CDR3: TGTGCCAGCAGCAAAGCAGCGGAGGGCGGCAATCAGCCCCAGCATTTT. It translates to CASSKAAEGGNQPQHF.

This clonotype was seen at least ten times. CDR3 loop: CSARIAGLTDTQYF. The CDR3 DNA reads TGCAGTGCTAGGATAGCGGGGCTCACAGATACGCAGTATTTT. This chain connects TRBV20-1 to TRBJ2-3; 8 bases align to TRBD2. The V gene end was trimmed by 3 bases and the J gene end by 2 bases; junction bases not matched to a gene: 4. The germline V gene encodes CDR1 DFQATT and CDR2 SNEGSKA (reference sequence). The CDR3 length is 14 residues.

In its sample, this clonotype was seen a few times. This sequence joins TRBV20-1 and TRBJ2-1; 13 bases map to TRBD2. V trimming: 3 bases; J trimming: 7 bases; junction bases outside the gene matches: 6. The CDR3 runs 15 residues. CDR1 is DFQATT, CDR2 SNEGSKA, per germline (reference sequence). The CDR3 DNA reads TGCAGTGCTAGCTCAACTAGCGGGGGGGAGAATGAGCAGTTCTTC. Protein: CSASSTSGGENEQFF.

Many counts were recorded for this clonotype. The chain carries TRBV7-2 and TRBJ2-3; 8 nucleotides match TRBD2. Germline loops: CDR1 SGHTA, CDR2 FQGNSA. Trimming cost V 5 bases and J 5 bases; bases outside gene matches: 6. The CDR3 has 14 residues. The CDR3 here is CASSPSGRQDTQYF. CDR3 nucleotides: TGTGCCAGCAGCCCGAGCGGGAGACAAGATACGCAGTATTTT. The full variable domain, completed using reference TRBV7-2 and TRBJ2-3, is GAGVSQSPSNKVTEKGKDVELRCDPISGHTALYWYRQSLGQGLEFLIYFQGNSAPDKSGLPSDRFSAERTGGSVSTLTIQRTQQEDSAVYLCASSPSGRQDTQYFGPGTRLTVL.

This clonotype was counted ten times or more. This sequence joins TRBV20-1 and TRBJ2-7; D not resolved. CDR3 length equals 14 residues. Germline V lookup: CDR1 DFQATT, CDR2 SNEGSKA (reference sequence). The V gene lost 0 bases and the J gene lost 0 bases, with 9 bases spanning the gap. DNA for the CDR3: TGCAGTGCTAGAGACCCCTCCGGCTCCTACGAGCAGTACTTC. Amino acid sequence: CSARDPSGSYEQYF.

In this sample, this clonotype turned up many times. The rearrangement uses TRBV3-1 and TRBJ1-1; D is ambiguous. Germline loops: CDR1 LGHDT, CDR2 YNNKEL (reference sequence). This CDR3 spans 14 amino acids. The ends were cut back, 0 bases at V and 6 bases at J, with 11 bases in the middle. The CDR3 region is CASSQETRSPEAFF. The CDR3 DNA reads TGTGCCAGCAGCCAAGAAACGCGATCTCCTGAAGCTTTCTTT.

The chain is built from TRBV7-2 and TRBJ2-3; TRBD2 aligns across 10 bases. The trim removed 2 bases at V and 4 bases at J, leaving 18 bases unmatched. The CDR3 has 20 amino acids. Germline CDR1 and CDR2: SGHTA and FQGNSA. The CDR3 is CASSLYPPPLAGVAADTQYF. The CDR3 region has the DNA TGTGCCAGCAGCTTATACCCCCCCCCTCTAGCGGGGGTCGCGGCAGATACGCAGTATTTT.

This clonotype was seen repeatedly, ten times or more. The rearrangement joins TRBV20-1 to TRBJ2-1; D might be TRBD2 (6 bases). V was pared by 6 bases and J by 0 bases, with 15 bases between. This CDR3 has 15 amino acids. CDR1 is DFQATT and CDR2 is SNEGSKA in the germline V gene (reference sequence). CDR3 loop: CSAPGTASSYNEQFF. DNA of the CDR3: TGCAGTGCCCCCGGGACTGCAAGCTCCTACAATGAGCAGTTCTTC.

This chain uses TRBV10-3 with TRBJ2-2; TRBD2 matches at 7 bases. The CDR3 runs to 15 residues. In germline, CDR1 is ENHRY, CDR2 SYGVKD. The V and J ends lost 6 bases and 2 bases, in that order; junction bases with no gene match: 6. CDR3 amino acids: CAIRAASGNTGELFF. For the CDR3, the DNA is TGTGCCATCAGAGCAGCTAGCGGTAACACCGGGGAGCTGTTTTTT.